The clone carrying this T cell receptor beta chain was observed a handful of times. Its antigen remains unknown. The data derive from a study of post-analysis software for immune sequencing data. About the study: Secondary progressive, relapsing-remitting and progressive-relapsing multiple sclerosis were among the included disease courses. General observations from the study: Comparison with controls showed significantly lower normalized Chao1 diversity in multiple sclerosis patients. Patients used about five TRBV segments, including TRBV5-6, TRBV5-1 and TRBV20-1, more often than controls. The F measure placed samples prepared in the same batch into strongly shared clusters.

Researchers reported that TCR beta cDNA libraries carried unique molecular identifiers. T cells, about 0.85 to 11 million of them, yielded hundreds of thousands of cDNA molecules. TCRdb passed the PCR reads through MiXCR, listing each CDR3 protein once. Of under 650,000 distinct CDR3 sequences in the sample, 40% to 50% were seen once. Trimming stripped 10 bases from V and 3 bases from J, with 22 bases between. The CDR3 consists of 15 residues. The TCR sequence derives from a girl under 18 with multiple sclerosis. Sequenced: blood. This rearrangement joins TRBV12-3 or TRBV12-4 to TRBJ2-7, with D uncertain. The CDR3 loop reads CATRNTGSPLYEQYF. The DNA of the CDR3 is TGTGCCACTCGCAATACCGGTTCACCCCTCTACGAGCAGTACTTC.